The clone carrying this T cell receptor (beta chain) was seen a few times. What it recognizes is unknown. The data stem from a study of T-cell memory formation after mild COVID-19. Using its own MiXCR run on the 5' RACE reads, TCRdb lists one record per CDR3 protein. This sample has 250,000 to 400,000 distinct CDR3 sequences, with 14% found just once. Regarding the study as a whole: Certain responding clones were present in pre-infection memory, suggesting participation of cross-reactive memory. CD4+ contracting clones were found mainly in CM and EM, and CD8+ ones in EMRA. CD4/CD8 balance held among clones contracting day 15 to 85, and later expanders leaned CD4+.

CDR3 length: 15 amino acids. CDR1 DFQATT and CDR2 SNEGSKA come from the germline V gene (reference sequence). The V and J ends lost 3 bases and 3 bases respectively, with 17 bases between them. V usage is TRBV20-1 and J usage is TRBJ1-1, with D perhaps matching TRBD1 (5 bases). This sequence was found in a man aged 18 to 29 who had mild COVID-19 (a few samples of this study predate the infection). Cell type and time point are not known. Input material: PBMCs or a T cell subset sorted from them (not recorded which). Here the CDR3 reads CSARDPGGSDTEAFF. The DNA of the CDR3 is TGCAGTGCTAGGGACCCCGGGGGGTCGGACACTGAAGCTTTCTTT.